The 25 T cell receptor beta chains below come from one sample, sequenced in a study of cytomegalovirus exposure and HLA in healthy donors. The PCR was carried out with 60 Vbeta primers and 13 Jbeta primers. Here immunoSEQ multiplex PCR was the method, and the copy in TCRdb shows in-frame clones only, minus some. The top ten clones hold 0.2% to 0.25% of a sample with roughly 240,000 clones, approximately 81% of them seen once. The sample consisted of PBMCs. Source of these receptors: a girl aged 2-10 years in good health and CMV-seronegative.

The chain combines TRBV6-1 with TRBJ1-2; D unresolved. V dropped 9 bases and J dropped 0 bases, with 17 bases sitting between them. Looked up from germline, CDR1 is MNHNS and CDR2 is SASEGT. The CDR3 has 15 amino acids. The CDR3 nucleotides read TGTGCCAGTCTCCTACTCTCAGGTACTAACTATGGCTACACCTTC. The encoded protein is CASLLLSGTNYGYTF.

This chain joins TRBV7-9 and TRBJ2-5; D is uncertain. The J call may be in error: the DNA end matches TRBJ2-7 better. The CDR3 loop spans 13 amino acids. CDR1 is SEHNR, CDR2 FQNEAQ, per germline (reference sequence). The CDR3 here is CASSLDDFYEQYF. In DNA form, the CDR3 reads TGTGCCAGCAGCTTAGATGACTTTTACGAGCAGTACTTC.

The rearrangement uses TRBV7-8 and TRBJ2-2; 8 positions match TRBD2. Per the germline V gene, CDR1 is SGHVS and CDR2 is FQNEAQ. The ends lost 1 base at V and 4 bases at J; junction bases unmatched: 11. The CDR3 has 18 residues. CDR3 residues: CASSLEQVASGFTGELFF. CDR3 DNA sequence: TGTGCCAGCAGCTTAGAACAGGTGGCTAGCGGGTTCACCGGGGAGCTGTTTTTT. Together with reference TRBV7-8 and TRBJ2-2, the CDR3 gives the full variable domain: GAGVSQSPRYKVAKRGQDVALRCDPISGHVSLFWYQQALGQGPEFLTYFQNEAQLDKSGLPSDRFFAERPEGSVSTLKIQRTQQEDSAVYLCASSLEQVASGFTGELFFGEGSRLTVL.

The V gene is TRBV10-2, the J gene TRBJ1-2; a weak D match, TRBD1 (6 bases). Germline loops: CDR1 WSHSY, CDR2 SAAADI. Trimming left V 0 bases short and J 7 bases short, with 12 bases between. This CDR3 is 14 amino acids long. CDR3 in DNA: TGCGCCAGCAGTGAGTCGGCAGGGGCGGGTGGCTACACCTTC. It translates to CASSESAGAGGYTF.

The rearrangement joins TRBV2 to TRBJ1-1, with D maybe TRBD1 (5 bases). CDR1 SNHLY and CDR2 FYNNEI come from the germline V gene. This CDR3 comprises 14 residues. Trimming left V 6 bases short and J 0 bases short, with 11 bases between. Written as DNA, the CDR3 is TGTGCCAGCAGGGGGGGTCGCATGAACACTGAAGCTTTCTTT. Its protein is CASRGGRMNTEAFF.

The chain carries TRBV5-5 and TRBJ2-6, with D possibly TRBD2 on 5 matching bases. The CDR3 is 16 amino acids. The V gene's germline CDR1 is SGHKS and CDR2 YYEKEE (reference sequence). The germline V and J ends were trimmed by 6 bases and 2 bases, with 15 bases remaining between them. This CDR3 is CASKSVGSPGANVLTF. The CDR3 DNA is TGTGCCAGCAAAAGTGTGGGGAGCCCTGGGGCCAACGTCCTGACTTTC.

The V and J genes are TRBV30 and TRBJ2-5; 9 bases match TRBD1. This CDR3 spans 16 amino acids. Trimming removed 2 bases from V and 3 bases from J; junction bases left unmatched: 10. Germline assignment: CDR1 GTSNPN and CDR2 SVGIG (reference sequence). This CDR3 is CAWSPIPGQGKETQYF. The CDR3 region has the DNA TGTGCCTGGAGTCCCATCCCGGGACAGGGAAAAGAGACCCAGTACTTC. Full variable domain (rest looked up from reference TRBV30 and TRBJ2-5): SQTIHQWPATLVQPVGSPLSLECTVEGTSNPNLYWYRQAAGRGLQLLFYSVGIGQISSEVPQNLSASRPQDRQFILSSKKLLLSDSGFYLCAWSPIPGQGKETQYFGPGTRLLVL.

The chain recombines TRBV30 with TRBJ2-7, with D possibly being TRBD2 (5 bases). CDR1 GTSNPN and CDR2 SVGIG come from the germline V gene (reference sequence). Trimming left V 5 bases short and J 0 bases short, with 11 bases between. The length of the CDR3 is 13 residues. The CDR3 DNA sequence: TGTGCCTGGGGGAGACTGAGCTCCTACGAGCAGTACTTC. This sequence encodes CAWGRLSSYEQYF.

This clone was counted between two and nine times. The V call is TRBV6-1, the J call TRBJ2-5, with 10 bases identical to TRBD1. The CDR3 length is 13 residues. Germline trimming cut 6 bases from V and 4 bases from J; bases unmatched to any gene: 2. Germline V CDR1 and CDR2: MNHNS, SASEGT. In DNA, the CDR3 is TGTGCCAGCAGCCGGGACAGGGGAGAGACCCAGTACTTC. This encodes CASSRDRGETQYF.

The rearrangement uses TRBV6-1 and TRBJ1-1; the match to TRBD1 covers 8 bases. The CDR3 loop spans 15 amino acids. V lost 5 bases, J lost 4 bases, and 9 bases stayed unmatched. CDR1 is MNHNS, CDR2 SASEGT, per germline. CDR3 residues: CASSTRPGGITEAFF. The CDR3 nucleotides read TGTGCCAGCAGTACCCGGCCAGGGGGCATCACTGAAGCTTTCTTT.

The V and J genes are TRBV5-8 and TRBJ1-1, with 11 nucleotides matching TRBD1. V lost 4 bases to trimming and J lost 3 bases; unmatched junction nucleotides: 11. The CDR3 has 17 residues. Germline CDR1 is SGHTS and CDR2 is YDEGEE. This CDR3 is CASSGVPGQGVYTEAFF. DNA of the CDR3: TGTGCCAGCAGCGGGGTTCCGGGACAGGGGGTTTACACTGAAGCTTTCTTT.

The J gene is TRBJ2-3, the V gene TRBV5-1, with D possibly being TRBD2 (6 bases). The germline CDR1 and CDR2 sequences are SGHRS and YFSETQ. The V and J ends lost 4 bases and 2 bases respectively, with 14 bases between them. The CDR3 extends over 15 amino acids. DNA for the CDR3: TGCGCCAGCAGCGGGCGGGGCCTCTACACAGATACGCAGTATTTT. Its translation is CASSGRGLYTDTQYF.

The chain is built from TRBV5-4 and TRBJ2-2, with 9 nucleotides matching TRBD2. The V gene end was trimmed by 2 bases and the J gene end by 4 bases; junction bases not matched to a gene: 3. Germline values: CDR1 SGHNT, CDR2 YYREEE (reference sequence). The CDR3 has 15 amino acids. The CDR3 DNA reads as TGTGCCAGCAGCTTAGAACTAGCGGGCACCGGGGAGCTGTTTTTT. This codes for CASSLELAGTGELFF.

The J gene is TRBJ2-2, the V gene TRBV6-5; possible D gene TRBD1, 7 bases. The germline V gene encodes CDR1 MNHEY and CDR2 SVGAGI. Trimming took 8 bases from V and 4 from J, leaving 17 bases between them. The CDR3 runs 15 residues. The CDR3 loop is CASGGWPGGTGELFF. The CDR3 DNA is TGTGCCAGCGGAGGGTGGCCAGGGGGCACCGGGGAGCTGTTTTTT.

The chain has TRBV9 and TRBJ2-3, with D possibly being TRBD1 (6 bases). Trimming removed 3 bases at V and 0 bases at J, with 20 bases between. The CDR3 extends over 18 amino acids. The germline gives CDR1 SGDLS, CDR2 YYNGEE. The CDR3 sequence: CASSETEGVYISTDTQYF. The CDR3 coding sequence is TGTGCCAGCAGCGAAACCGAGGGGGTATACATTAGCACAGATACGCAGTATTTT.

This clone showed up just a few times. The CDR3, as DNA: TGTGCCAGCAGCCAAGATGGAGCCGACAATGAGCAGTTCTTC. This sequence encodes CASSQDGADNEQFF. The gene calls are TRBV4-2 and TRBJ2-1; no clear D. The germline V gene has CDR1 LGHNA and CDR2 YNFKEQ. V was clipped by 0 bases and J by 5 bases, with 8 bases between them. The CDR3 totals 14 residues.

This chain connects TRBV27 to TRBJ2-5; D unclear. Germline CDR1 and CDR2: MNHEY and SMNVEV (reference sequence). The CDR3 is made up of 14 amino acids. Trimming stripped 6 bases from V and 5 bases from J, with 16 bases between. The CDR3 spells CASSPIDNPETQYF. The CDR3 DNA follows: TGTGCCAGCAGCCCTATCGACAATCCGGAGACCCAGTACTTC.

A word on this clone: The sample has other DNA sequences that encode this CDR3 too. The rearrangement joins TRBV5-1 to TRBJ2-7; D is undetermined. The V end was cut by 4 bases, the J end by 0 bases, with 8 bases between. The CDR3 is 13 residues long. Germline CDR1 is SGHRS and CDR2 is YFSETQ. The CDR3 here is CASSSPSSYEQYF. The CDR3 DNA reads as TGCGCCAGCAGCAGTCCTAGCTCCTACGAGCAGTACTTC.

The chain couples TRBV13 to TRBJ2-7; 13 bases line up with TRBD2. The trim removed 4 bases at V and 2 bases at J, leaving 8 bases unmatched. The germline V gene has CDR1 PRHDT and CDR2 FYEKMQ (reference sequence). The CDR3 spans 17 residues. The CDR3 DNA sequence: TGTGCCAGCAGCTCCCGGACTAGCGGGAGTTGGCCCTACGAGCAGTACTTC. This sequence encodes CASSSRTSGSWPYEQYF.

The genes are TRBV12-5 and TRBJ2-3, with 12 bases that match TRBD1. Per the germline V gene, CDR1 is LGHNT and CDR2 is FRNRAP. V shed 11 bases and J 4 bases; nucleotides not matched to a gene: 1. The CDR3 runs to 12 residues. Here the CDR3 DNA reads TGTGCTGGGACAGGGGGCGCAGATACGCAGTATTTT. It yields the protein CAGTGGADTQYF.

This clone was picked up a small number of times. V gene TRBV5-1 combines with J gene TRBJ2-2; tentative D call: TRBD1 (6 bases). Deletions cut 2 bases from V and 5 bases from J, with 13 bases between. CDR3 length equals 15 residues. CDR1 and CDR2 from the germline V gene are SGHRS and YFSETQ. CDR3 in amino acids: CASSLSYRETGELFF. CDR3 DNA sequence: TGCGCCAGCAGCTTAAGCTACAGGGAGACCGGGGAGCTGTTTTTT.

This rearrangement joins TRBV29-1 to TRBJ1-3; D is possibly TRBD1 (5 bases). CDR1 and CDR2 (germline): SQVTM, ANQGSEA. The ends were cut back, 8 bases at V and 2 bases at J, with 16 bases in the middle. The CDR3 runs 14 residues. The CDR3 loop is CSTHGGFAGNTIYF. The CDR3 DNA is TGCAGCACCCACGGGGGGTTCGCTGGAAACACCATATATTTT. Supplemented by reference TRBV29-1 and TRBJ1-3, the full variable domain reads SAVISQKPSRDICQRGTSLTIQCQVDSQVTMMFWYRQQPGQSLTLIATANQGSEATYESGFVIDKFPISRPNLTFSTLTVSNMSPEDSSIYLCSTHGGFAGNTIYFGEGSWLTVV.

This chain connects TRBV5-1 to TRBJ2-3; 7 nucleotides match TRBD2. Germline CDR1 and CDR2: SGHRS and YFSETQ. J gave up 6 bases and V 0 bases, and 4 bases lay outside the gene matches. This CDR3 has 14 amino acids. CDR3 nucleotides: TGCGCCAGCAGCTTGGGGACTAGAGGGGATACGCAGTATTTT. Translating it yields CASSLGTRGDTQYF.

V gene TRBV18 combines with J gene TRBJ1-1, with 9 nucleotides matching TRBD1. The CDR3 has 13 residues. The V gene end was trimmed by 3 bases and the J gene end by 8 bases; junction bases not matched to a gene: 4. Germline loops: CDR1 KGHSH, CDR2 LQKENI. CDR3 sequence (DNA): TGTGCCAGCTCACCCCGGACAGGGGACGAAGCTTTCTTT. This translates into CASSPRTGDEAFF.

This chain links TRBV5-5 with TRBJ1-5; 7 bases align to TRBD1. Germline trimming cut 4 bases from V and 7 bases from J; bases unmatched to any gene: 17. This CDR3 comprises 17 residues. Germline CDR1 reads SGHKS; CDR2 reads YYEKEE (reference sequence). The CDR3 coding sequence is TGTGCCAGCAGCAGCGACGTCCGGACAGGTCTGCGGCAGCCCCAGCATTTT. Its protein is CASSSDVRTGLRQPQHF.